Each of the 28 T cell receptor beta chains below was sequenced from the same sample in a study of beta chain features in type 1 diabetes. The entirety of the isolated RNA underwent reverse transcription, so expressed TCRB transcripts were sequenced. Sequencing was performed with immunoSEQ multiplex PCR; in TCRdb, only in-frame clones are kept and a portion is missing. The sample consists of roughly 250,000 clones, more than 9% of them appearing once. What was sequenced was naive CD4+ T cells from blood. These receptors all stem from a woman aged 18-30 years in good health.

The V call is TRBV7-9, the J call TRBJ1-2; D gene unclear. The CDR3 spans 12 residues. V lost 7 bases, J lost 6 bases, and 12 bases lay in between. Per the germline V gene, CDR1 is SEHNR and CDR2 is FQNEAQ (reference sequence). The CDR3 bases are TGTGCCAGCAACCCAGGTTGGGATGGCTACACCTTC. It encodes CASNPGWDGYTF.

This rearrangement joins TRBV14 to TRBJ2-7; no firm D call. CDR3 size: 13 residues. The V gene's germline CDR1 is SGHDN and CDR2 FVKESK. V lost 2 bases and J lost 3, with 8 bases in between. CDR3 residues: CASSQHLRYEQYF. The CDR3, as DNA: TGTGCCAGCAGCCAACATCTGCGCTACGAGCAGTACTTC.

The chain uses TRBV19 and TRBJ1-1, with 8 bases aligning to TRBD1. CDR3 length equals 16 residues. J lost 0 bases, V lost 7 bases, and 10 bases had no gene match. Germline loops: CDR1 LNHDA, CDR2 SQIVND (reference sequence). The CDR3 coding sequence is TGTGCCAGTATTCCTTCATGGACAGGGATGAACACTGAAGCTTTCTTT. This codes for CASIPSWTGMNTEAFF.

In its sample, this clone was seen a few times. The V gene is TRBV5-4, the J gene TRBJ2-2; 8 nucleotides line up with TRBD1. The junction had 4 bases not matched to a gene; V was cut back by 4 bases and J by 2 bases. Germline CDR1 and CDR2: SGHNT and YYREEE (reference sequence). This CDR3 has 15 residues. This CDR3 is CASSRDRLNTGELFF. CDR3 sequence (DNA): TGTGCCAGCAGCCGGGACAGGCTAAACACCGGGGAGCTGTTTTTT.

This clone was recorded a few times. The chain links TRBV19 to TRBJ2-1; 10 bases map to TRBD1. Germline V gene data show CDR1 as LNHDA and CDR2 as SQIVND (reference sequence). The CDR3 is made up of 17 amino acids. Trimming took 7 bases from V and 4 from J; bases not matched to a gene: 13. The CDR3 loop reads CASTRTGTGDPYNEQFF. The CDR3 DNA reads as TGTGCCAGTACCAGAACCGGGACAGGGGACCCTTACAATGAGCAGTTCTTC.

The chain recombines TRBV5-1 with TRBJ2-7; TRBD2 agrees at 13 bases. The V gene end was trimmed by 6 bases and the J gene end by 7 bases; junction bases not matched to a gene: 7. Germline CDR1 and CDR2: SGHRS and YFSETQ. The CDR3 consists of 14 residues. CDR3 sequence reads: CASTRTSGSQEQYF. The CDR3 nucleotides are TGCGCCAGCACTAGGACTAGCGGGAGTCAGGAGCAGTACTTC.

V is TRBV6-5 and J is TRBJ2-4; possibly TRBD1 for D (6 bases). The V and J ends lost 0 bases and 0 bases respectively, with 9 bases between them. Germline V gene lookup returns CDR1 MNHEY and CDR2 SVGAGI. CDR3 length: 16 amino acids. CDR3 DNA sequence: TGTGCCAGCAGTTACTCGTGGACAGTAGCCAAAAACATTCAGTACTTC. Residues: CASSYSWTVAKNIQYF.

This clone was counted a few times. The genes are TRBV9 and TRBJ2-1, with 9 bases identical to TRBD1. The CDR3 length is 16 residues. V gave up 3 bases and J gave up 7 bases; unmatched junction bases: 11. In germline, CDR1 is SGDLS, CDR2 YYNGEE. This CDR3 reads CASSAGPRTGVNEQFF. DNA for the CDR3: TGTGCCAGCAGCGCCGGACCGCGGACAGGGGTAAATGAGCAGTTCTTC.

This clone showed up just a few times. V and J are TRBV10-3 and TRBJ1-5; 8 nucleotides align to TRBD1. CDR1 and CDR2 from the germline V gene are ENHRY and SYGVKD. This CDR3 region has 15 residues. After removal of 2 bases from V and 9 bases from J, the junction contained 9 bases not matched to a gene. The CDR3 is CAISEGGQGELPQHF. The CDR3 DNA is TGTGCCATCAGTGAGGGAGGACAGGGAGAATTGCCCCAGCATTTT.

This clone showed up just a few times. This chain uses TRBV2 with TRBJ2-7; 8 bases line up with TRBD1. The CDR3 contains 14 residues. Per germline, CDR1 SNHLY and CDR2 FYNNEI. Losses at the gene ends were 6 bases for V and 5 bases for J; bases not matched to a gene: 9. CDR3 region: CASSSRTGSHEQYF. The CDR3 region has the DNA TGTGCCAGCAGCTCGCGGACAGGGAGCCACGAGCAGTACTTC.

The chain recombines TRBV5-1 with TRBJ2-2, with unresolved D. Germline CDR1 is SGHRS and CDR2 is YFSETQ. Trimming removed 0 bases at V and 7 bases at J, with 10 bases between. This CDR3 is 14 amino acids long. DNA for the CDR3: TGCGCCAGCAGCTTGGCGCCCCAGATCGGGGAGCTGTTTTTT. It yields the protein CASSLAPQIGELFF.

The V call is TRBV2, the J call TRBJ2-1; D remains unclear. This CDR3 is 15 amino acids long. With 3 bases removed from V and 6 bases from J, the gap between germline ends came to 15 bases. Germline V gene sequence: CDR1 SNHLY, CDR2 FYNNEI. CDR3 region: CASSDYRTWPNEQFF. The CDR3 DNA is TGTGCCAGCAGTGATTACCGCACCTGGCCCAATGAGCAGTTCTTC.

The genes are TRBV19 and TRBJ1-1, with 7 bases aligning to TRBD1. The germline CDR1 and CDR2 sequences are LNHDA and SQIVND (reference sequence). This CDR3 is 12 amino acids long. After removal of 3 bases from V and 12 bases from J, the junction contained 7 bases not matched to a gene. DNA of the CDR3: TGTGCCAGTAGTATTGAGGGGGCACTGACTTTCTTT. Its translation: CASSIEGALTFF. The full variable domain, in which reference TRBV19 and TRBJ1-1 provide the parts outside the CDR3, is DGGITQSPKYLFRKEGQNVTLSCEQNLNHDAMYWYRQDPGQGLRLIYYSQIVNDFQKGDIAEGYSVSREKKESFPLTVTSAQKNPTAFYLCASSIEGALTFFGQGTRLTVV.

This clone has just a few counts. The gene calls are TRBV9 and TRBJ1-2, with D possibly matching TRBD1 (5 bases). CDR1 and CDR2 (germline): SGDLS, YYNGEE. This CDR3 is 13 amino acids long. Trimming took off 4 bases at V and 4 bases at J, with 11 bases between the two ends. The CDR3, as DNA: TGTGCCAGCAGCCGCGGGGACGTCTATGGCTACACCTTC. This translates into CASSRGDVYGYTF.

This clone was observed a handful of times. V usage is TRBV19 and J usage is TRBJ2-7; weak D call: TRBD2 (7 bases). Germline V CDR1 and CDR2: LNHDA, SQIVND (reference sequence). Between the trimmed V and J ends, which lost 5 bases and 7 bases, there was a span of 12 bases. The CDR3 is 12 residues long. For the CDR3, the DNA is TGTGCCAGTAGTTCAAGGGGGGGTGAGCAGTACTTC. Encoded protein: CASSSRGGEQYF.

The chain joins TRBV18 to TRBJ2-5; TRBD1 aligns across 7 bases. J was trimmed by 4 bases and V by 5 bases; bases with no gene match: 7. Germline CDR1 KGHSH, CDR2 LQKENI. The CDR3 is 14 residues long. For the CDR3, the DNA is TGTGCCAGCTCAGCCAGGGGGTTTCCAGAGACCCAGTACTTC. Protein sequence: CASSARGFPETQYF.

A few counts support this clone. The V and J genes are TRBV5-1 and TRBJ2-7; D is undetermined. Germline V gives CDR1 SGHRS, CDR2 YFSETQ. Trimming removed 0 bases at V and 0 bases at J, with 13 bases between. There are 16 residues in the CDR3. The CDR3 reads CASSLAVQASSYEQYF. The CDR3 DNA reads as TGCGCCAGCAGCTTGGCCGTACAAGCGAGCTCCTACGAGCAGTACTTC.

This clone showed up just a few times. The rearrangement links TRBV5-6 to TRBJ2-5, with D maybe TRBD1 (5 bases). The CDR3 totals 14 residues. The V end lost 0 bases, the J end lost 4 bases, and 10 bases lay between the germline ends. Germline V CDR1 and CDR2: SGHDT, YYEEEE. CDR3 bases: TGTGCCAGCAGCTTGGTGTCAGGGTTAGAGACCCAGTACTTC. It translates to CASSLVSGLETQYF. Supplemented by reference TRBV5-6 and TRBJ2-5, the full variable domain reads DAGVTQSPTHLIKTRGQQVTLRCSPKSGHDTVSWYQQALGQGPQFIFQYYEEEERQRGNFPDRFSGHQFPNYSSELNVNALLLGDSALYLCASSLVSGLETQYFGPGTRLLVL.

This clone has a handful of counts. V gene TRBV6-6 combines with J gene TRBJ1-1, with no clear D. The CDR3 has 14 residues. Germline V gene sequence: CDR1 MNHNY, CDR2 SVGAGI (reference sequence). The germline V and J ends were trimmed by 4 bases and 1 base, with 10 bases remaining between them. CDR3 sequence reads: CASSSGRGNTEAFF. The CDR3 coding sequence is TGTGCCAGCAGTTCTGGACGGGGGAACACTGAAGCTTTCTTT.

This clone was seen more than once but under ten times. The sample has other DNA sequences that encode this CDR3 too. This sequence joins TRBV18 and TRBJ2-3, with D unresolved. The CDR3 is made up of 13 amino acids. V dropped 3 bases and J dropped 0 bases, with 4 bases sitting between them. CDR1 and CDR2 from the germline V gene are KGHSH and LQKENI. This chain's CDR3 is CASSPPSTDTQYF. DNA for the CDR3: TGTGCCAGCTCACCTCCAAGCACAGATACGCAGTATTTT.

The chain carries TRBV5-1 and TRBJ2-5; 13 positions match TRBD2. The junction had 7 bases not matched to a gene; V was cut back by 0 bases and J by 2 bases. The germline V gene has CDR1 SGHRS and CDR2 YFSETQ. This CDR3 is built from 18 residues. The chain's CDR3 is CASSLDSLAGGDQETQYF. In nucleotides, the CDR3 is TGCGCCAGCAGCTTGGATTCACTAGCGGGGGGGGATCAAGAGACCCAGTACTTC.

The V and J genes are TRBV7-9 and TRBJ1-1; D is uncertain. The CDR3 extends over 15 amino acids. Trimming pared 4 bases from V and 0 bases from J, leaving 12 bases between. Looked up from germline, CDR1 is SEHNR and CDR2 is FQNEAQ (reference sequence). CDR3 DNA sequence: TGTGCCAGCAGCTCCTTTGGGCTTCTGAACACTGAAGCTTTCTTT. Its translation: CASSSFGLLNTEAFF.

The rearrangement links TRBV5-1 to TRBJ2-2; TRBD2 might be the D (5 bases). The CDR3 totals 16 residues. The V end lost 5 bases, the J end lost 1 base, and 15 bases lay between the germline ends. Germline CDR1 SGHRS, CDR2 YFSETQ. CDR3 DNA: TGCGCCAGCAGAGTCCGAGGTGGAGGGAACACCGGGGAGCTGTTTTTT. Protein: CASRVRGGGNTGELFF.

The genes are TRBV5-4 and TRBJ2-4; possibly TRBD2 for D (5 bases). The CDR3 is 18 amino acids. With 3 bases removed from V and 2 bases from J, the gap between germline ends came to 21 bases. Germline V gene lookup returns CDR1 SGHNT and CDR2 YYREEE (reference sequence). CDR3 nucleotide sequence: TGTGCCAGCAGCTCTCCCGGGGAGTCCCCAAGCTCCAAAAACATTCAGTACTTC. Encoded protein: CASSSPGESPSSKNIQYF.

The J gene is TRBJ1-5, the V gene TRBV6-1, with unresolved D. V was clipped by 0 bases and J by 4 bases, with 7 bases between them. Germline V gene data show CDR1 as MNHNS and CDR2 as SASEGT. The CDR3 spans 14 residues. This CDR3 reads CASSEARGNQPQHF. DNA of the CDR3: TGTGCCAGCAGTGAAGCTCGGGGAAATCAGCCCCAGCATTTT.

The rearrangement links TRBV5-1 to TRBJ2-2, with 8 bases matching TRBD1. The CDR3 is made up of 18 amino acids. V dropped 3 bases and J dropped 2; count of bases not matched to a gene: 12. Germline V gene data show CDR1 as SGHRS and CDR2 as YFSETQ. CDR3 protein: CASSSRDRISFNTGELFF. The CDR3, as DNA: TGCGCCAGCAGCTCCCGGGACAGGATTTCTTTCAACACCGGGGAGCTGTTTTTT.

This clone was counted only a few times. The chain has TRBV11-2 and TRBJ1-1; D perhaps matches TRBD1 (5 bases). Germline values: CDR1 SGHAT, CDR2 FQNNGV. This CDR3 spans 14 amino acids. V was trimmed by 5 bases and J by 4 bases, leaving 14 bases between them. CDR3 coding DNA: TGTGCCAGCAGCGCAGGGATTTTGGGCACTGAAGCTTTCTTT. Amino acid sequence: CASSAGILGTEAFF. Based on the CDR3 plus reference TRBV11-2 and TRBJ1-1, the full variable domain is EAGVAQSPRYKIIEKRQSVAFWCNPISGHATLYWYQQILGQGPKLLIQFQNNGVVDDSQLPKDRFSAERLKGVDSTLKIQPAKLEDSAVYLCASSAGILGTEAFFGQGTRLTVV.

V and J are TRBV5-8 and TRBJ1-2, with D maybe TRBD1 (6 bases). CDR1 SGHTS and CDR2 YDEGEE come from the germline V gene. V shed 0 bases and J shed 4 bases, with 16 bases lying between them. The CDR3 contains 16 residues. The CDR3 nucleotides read TGTGCCAGCAGCTTGGAAGGGACAACAACCTTCTATGGCTACACCTTC. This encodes CASSLEGTTTFYGYTF.